Only a few counts were recorded for the clone carrying this TCR beta chain. Its antigen is unknown. This sample was taken from a study of response to subunit inactivated influenza vaccine. V gave up 7 bases and J gave up 0 bases, with 10 bases separating them. This CDR3 region has 15 residues. TCRdb re-analysed the RT-PCR reads in MiXCR, keeping a single row per CDR3 protein. This sample yields over 800,000 distinct CDR3 sequences, of which over 20% are seen a single time; about 9.4% belongs to the top ten. Overall study results and limits: There was a suggestion from the authors that each seasonal influenza vaccination recruits few new T cells.

The chain links TRBV12-3 or TRBV12-4 to TRBJ2-6; D ambiguous. The input for sequencing was PBMCs from blood, taken 4 to 6 days after vaccination. This receptor was taken from a man aged 50 to 59 who received an inactivated influenza vaccine. CDR3 bases: TGTGCCAGCAAGACGCGAGTCTCTGGGGCCAACGTCCTGACTTTC. Translated: CASKTRVSGANVLTF.